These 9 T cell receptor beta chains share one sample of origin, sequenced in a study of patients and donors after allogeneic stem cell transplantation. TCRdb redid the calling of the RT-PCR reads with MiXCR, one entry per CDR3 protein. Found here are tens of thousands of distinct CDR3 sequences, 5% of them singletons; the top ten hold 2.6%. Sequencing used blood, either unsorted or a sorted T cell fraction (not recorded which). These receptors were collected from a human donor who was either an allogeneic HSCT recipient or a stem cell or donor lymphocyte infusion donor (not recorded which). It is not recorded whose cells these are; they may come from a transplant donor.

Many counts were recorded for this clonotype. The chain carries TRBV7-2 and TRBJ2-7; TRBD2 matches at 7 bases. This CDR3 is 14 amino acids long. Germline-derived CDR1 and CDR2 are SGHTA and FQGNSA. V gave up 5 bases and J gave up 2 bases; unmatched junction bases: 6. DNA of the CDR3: TGTGCCAGCAGCCCTACGGGGGGAACCTACGAGCAGTACTTC. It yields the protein CASSPTGGTYEQYF.

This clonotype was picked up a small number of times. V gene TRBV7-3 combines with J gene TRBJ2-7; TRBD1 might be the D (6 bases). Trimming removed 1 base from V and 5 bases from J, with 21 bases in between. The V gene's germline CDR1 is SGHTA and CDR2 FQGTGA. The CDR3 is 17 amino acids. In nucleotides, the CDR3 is TGTGCCAGCAGCTTAAACCCCCCCAGGGGTTATGAGAACGAGCAGTACTTC. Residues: CASSLNPPRGYENEQYF.

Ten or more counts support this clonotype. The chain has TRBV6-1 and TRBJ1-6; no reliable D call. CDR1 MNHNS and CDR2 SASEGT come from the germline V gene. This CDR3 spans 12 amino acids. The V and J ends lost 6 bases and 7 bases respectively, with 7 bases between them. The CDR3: CASRDWNSPLHF. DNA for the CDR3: TGTGCCAGCAGAGACTGGAATTCACCCCTCCACTTT.

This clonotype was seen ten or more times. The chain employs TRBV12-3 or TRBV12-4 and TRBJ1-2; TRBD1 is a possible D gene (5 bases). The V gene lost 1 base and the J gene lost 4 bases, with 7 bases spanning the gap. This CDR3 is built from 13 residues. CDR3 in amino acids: CASSLERGYGYTF. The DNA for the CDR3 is TGTGCCAGCAGTTTAGAAAGGGGCTATGGCTACACCTTC.

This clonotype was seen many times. The CDR3: CASSQENTEAFF. CDR3 coding DNA: TGCGCCAGCAGCCAAGAGAACACTGAAGCTTTCTTT. The rearrangement uses TRBV5-1 and TRBJ1-1; the D is unclear. In germline, CDR1 is SGHRS, CDR2 YFSETQ. Trimming left V 4 bases short and J 1 base short, with 5 bases between. CDR3 size: 12 residues.

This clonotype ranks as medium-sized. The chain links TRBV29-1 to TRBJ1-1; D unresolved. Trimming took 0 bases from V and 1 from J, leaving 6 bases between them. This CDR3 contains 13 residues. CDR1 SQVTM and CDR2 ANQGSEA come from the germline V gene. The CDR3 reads CSVEDMRNTEAFF. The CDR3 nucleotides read TGCAGCGTTGAAGACATGCGGAACACTGAAGCTTTCTTT.

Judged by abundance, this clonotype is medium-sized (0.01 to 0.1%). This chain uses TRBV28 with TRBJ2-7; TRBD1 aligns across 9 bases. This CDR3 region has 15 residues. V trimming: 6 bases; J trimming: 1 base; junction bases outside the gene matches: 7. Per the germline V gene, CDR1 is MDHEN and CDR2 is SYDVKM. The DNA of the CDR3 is TGTGCCAGCAGGGGGACAGGGCAAACATCCTACGAGCAGTACTTC. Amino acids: CASRGTGQTSYEQYF. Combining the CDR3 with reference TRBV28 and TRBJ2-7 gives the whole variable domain DVKVTQSSRYLVKRTGEKVFLECVQDMDHENMFWYRQDPGLGLRLIYFSYDVKMKEKGDIPEGYSVSREKKERFSLILESASTNQTSMYLCASRGTGQTSYEQYFGPGTRLTVT.

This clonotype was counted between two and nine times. For the CDR3, the DNA is TGTGCCTGGATTGAGAGAGTGGGGTACTATGGCTACACCTTC. This translates into CAWIERVGYYGYTF. The chain recombines TRBV30 with TRBJ1-2, with D unresolved. The CDR3 runs 14 residues. V lost 4 bases and J lost 3, with 15 bases in between. The germline V gene has CDR1 GTSNPN and CDR2 SVGIG (reference sequence).

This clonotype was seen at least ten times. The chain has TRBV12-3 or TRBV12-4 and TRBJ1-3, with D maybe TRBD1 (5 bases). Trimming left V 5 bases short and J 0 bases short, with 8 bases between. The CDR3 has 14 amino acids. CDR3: CASSDSSSGNTIYF. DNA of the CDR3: TGTGCCAGCAGTGACAGCTCCTCTGGAAACACCATATATTTT.